Included here is one T cell receptor beta chain sequence, with context. The sample originates from a study of blood T cell repertoires in COVID-19. Looking at the study overall: Researchers got acute and convalescent COVID-19 samples from the United States, Italy and Spain.

Measured with immunoSEQ multiplex PCR; TCRdb has only the in-frame clones, and not every one. There are hundreds of thousands of clones in the sample; around 91% occur only once, and roughly 3.3% lies in the top ten. CDR1 and CDR2 from the germline V gene are MGHRA and YSYEKL. Losses at the gene ends were 4 bases for V and 2 bases for J; bases not matched to a gene: 5. This CDR3 has 16 residues. This sequence was found in a woman between 18 and 30 years old who had recovered from COVID-19. This chain joins TRBV4-1 and TRBJ2-2; 9 bases are shared with TRBD2. Input material: peripheral blood. The CDR3 spells CASSPSLAGNTGELFF. In nucleotides, the CDR3 is TGCGCCAGCAGCCCTTCACTAGCGGGCAACACCGGGGAGCTGTTTTTT.